A single sample gave rise to the 22 T cell receptor beta chains below, sequenced in a study of blood T cell repertoires in COVID-19. The data were produced by immunoSEQ multiplex PCR, yet TCRdb's version contains in-frame clones alone and is incomplete. The sample consists of 90,000 to 120,000 clones, over 60% of them appearing once. The sample comprised peripheral blood. All receptors derive from a man aged 70-80 years with acute or convalescent COVID-19.

The chain carries TRBV19 and TRBJ1-5, with 8 bases identical to TRBD1. Trimming cost V 9 bases and J 3 bases; bases outside gene matches: 10. CDR1 and CDR2 (germline): LNHDA, SQIVND (reference sequence). This CDR3 spans 15 amino acids. CDR3 loop: CASLGTGIPNQPQHF. CDR3 bases: TGTGCCAGCCTCGGGACAGGAATCCCCAATCAGCCCCAGCATTTT. Full variable domain (remainder filled in from reference TRBV19 and TRBJ1-5): DGGITQSPKYLFRKEGQNVTLSCEQNLNHDAMYWYRQDPGQGLRLIYYSQIVNDFQKGDIAEGYSVSREKKESFPLTVTSAQKNPTAFYLCASLGTGIPNQPQHFGDGTRLSIL.

The chain recombines TRBV6-5 with TRBJ2-2; D perhaps matches TRBD1 (6 bases). There are 15 residues in the CDR3. CDR1 is MNHEY, CDR2 SVGAGI, per germline. Trimming took off 0 bases at V and 3 bases at J, with 8 bases between the two ends. In nucleotides, the CDR3 is TGTGCCAGCAGTTACTCCGGGACATACACCGGGGAGCTGTTTTTT. Protein product: CASSYSGTYTGELFF.

V and J are TRBV2 and TRBJ2-2; D is perhaps TRBD2 (5 bases). Trimming took off 8 bases at V and 2 bases at J, with 15 bases between the two ends. The CDR3 is made up of 15 amino acids. CDR1 is SNHLY, CDR2 FYNNEI, per germline. The CDR3 DNA reads as TGTGCCAGCTCAGCGAGGGCTGGTAACACCGGGGAGCTGTTTTTT. Its protein is CASSARAGNTGELFF.

The chain has TRBV7-9 and TRBJ2-1; D is uncertain. The V and J ends lost 3 bases and 0 bases respectively, with 12 bases between them. The CDR3 is 16 amino acids. CDR1 and CDR2 (germline): SEHNR, FQNEAQ (reference sequence). CDR3 in amino acids: CASSFHSLSSYNEQFF. The CDR3 coding sequence is TGTGCCAGCAGCTTCCACAGCCTTAGCTCCTACAATGAGCAGTTCTTC.

The chain uses TRBV5-1 and TRBJ1-2; D is uncertain. The germline V and J ends were trimmed by 0 bases and 6 bases, with 9 bases remaining between them. The CDR3 has 13 residues. Germline V gene lookup returns CDR1 SGHRS and CDR2 YFSETQ. As DNA, the CDR3 is TGCGCCAGCAGCTTGGGTTCCCAGGATGGCTACACCTTC. It yields the protein CASSLGSQDGYTF.

The chain links TRBV4-3 to TRBJ1-5; 9 positions match TRBD1. The CDR3 spans 15 residues. J was trimmed by 7 bases and V by 0 bases; bases with no gene match: 4. Germline values: CDR1 LGHNA, CDR2 YSLEER. Here the CDR3 reads CASSQDGTGSQPQHF. The DNA of the CDR3 is TGCGCCAGCAGCCAAGATGGGACAGGGTCGCAGCCCCAGCATTTT.

This clone appeared once. CDR3 nucleotides: TGTGCCAGCAGCTTAGACGGAGTCTCTGGGGCCAACGTCCTGACTTTC. It translates to CASSLDGVSGANVLTF. The chain joins TRBV7-9 to TRBJ2-6; D gene unclear. The CDR3 extends over 16 amino acids. V was clipped by 1 base and J by 0 bases, with 7 bases between them. CDR1 is SEHNR and CDR2 is FQNEAQ in the germline V gene (reference sequence).

This clone occurred many times. The rearrangement links TRBV19 to TRBJ1-2; 7 bases line up with TRBD1. CDR3 size: 13 residues. V was clipped by 3 bases and J by 8 bases; unmatched bases: 6. Germline V gene sequence: CDR1 LNHDA, CDR2 SQIVND (reference sequence). Written as DNA, the CDR3 is TGTGCCAGTAGTATTACCGGGACAGTAGGCTACACCTTC. Translated, it gives CASSITGTVGYTF.

The gene calls are TRBV6-5 and TRBJ1-1; 7 nucleotides match TRBD1. Looked up from germline, CDR1 is MNHEY and CDR2 is SVGAGI. The trim removed 5 bases at V and 8 bases at J, leaving 11 bases unmatched. This CDR3 has 14 residues. CDR3 amino acids: CASSTTGLIAEAFF. The CDR3 region has the DNA TGTGCCAGCAGTACGACAGGGCTTATTGCGGAAGCTTTCTTT.

This chain connects TRBV7-2 to TRBJ1-5; D unresolved. The V gene lost 1 base and the J gene lost 4 bases, with 5 bases spanning the gap. Germline CDR1 is SGHTA and CDR2 is FQGNSA. The CDR3 loop spans 13 amino acids. This chain's CDR3 is CASSLVSNQPQHF. The CDR3 coding sequence is TGTGCCAGCAGCTTAGTTTCGAATCAGCCCCAGCATTTT.

The V gene is TRBV29-1, the J gene TRBJ2-2, with TRBD2 matching over 7 bases. CDR1 is SQVTM, CDR2 ANQGSEA, per germline. The CDR3 covers 15 residues. V shed 2 bases and J 4 bases; nucleotides not matched to a gene: 7. The CDR3 nucleotides read TGCAGCGTTGAACCCTTAGCGGGTGTCACCGGGGAGCTGTTTTTT. Residues: CSVEPLAGVTGELFF.

Only one count was recorded for this clone. The chain couples TRBV5-1 to TRBJ1-1; the match to TRBD1 covers 7 bases. CDR3 length: 14 amino acids. V was clipped by 7 bases and J by 0 bases; unmatched bases: 6. Germline CDR1 is SGHRS and CDR2 is YFSETQ. The CDR3 is CASAGGLMNTEAFF. In DNA form, the CDR3 reads TGCGCCAGCGCAGGGGGTTTAATGAACACTGAAGCTTTCTTT.

The chain couples TRBV9 to TRBJ1-1; tentatively, D is TRBD1 (6 bases). The CDR3 length is 14 residues. Deletions cut 6 bases from V and 7 bases from J, with 19 bases between. Germline CDR1 and CDR2: SGDLS and YYNGEE. This CDR3 reads CASIQGRGLIEAFF. The CDR3 DNA follows: TGTGCCAGCATTCAAGGCAGGGGATTAATTGAAGCTTTCTTT.

The chain is built from TRBV16 and TRBJ1-4, with D possibly matching TRBD1 (5 bases). The V and J ends lost 0 bases and 2 bases respectively, with 7 bases between them. CDR1 is KGHSY, CDR2 FQNENV, per germline. CDR3 length equals 15 residues. The CDR3 bases are TGTGCCAGCAGCCAATCGGGGCGGACTAATGAAAAACTGTTTTTT. Translated, it gives CASSQSGRTNEKLFF.

The V gene is TRBV9, the J gene TRBJ1-2; 7 bases map to TRBD1. The CDR3 has 15 residues. CDR1 SGDLS and CDR2 YYNGEE come from the germline V gene. After removal of 3 bases from V and 2 bases from J, the junction contained 7 bases not matched to a gene. Here the CDR3 reads CASSEGTAGNYGYTF. CDR3 DNA: TGTGCCAGCAGCGAGGGGACAGCAGGCAACTATGGCTACACCTTC. The whole variable domain, filled in from reference TRBV9 and TRBJ1-2, reads DSGVTQTPKHLITATGQRVTLRCSPRSGDLSVYWYQQSLDQGLQFLIQYYNGEERAKGNILERFSAQQFPDLHSELNLSSLELGDSALYFCASSEGTAGNYGYTFGSGTRLTVV.

The rearrangement links TRBV13 to TRBJ1-5; D not resolved. V was trimmed by 2 bases and J by 2 bases, leaving 7 bases between them. Per germline, CDR1 PRHDT and CDR2 FYEKMQ (reference sequence). This CDR3 is 14 amino acids long. The DNA for the CDR3 is TGTGCCAGCAGCTTACGGTCGGGCAATCAGCCCCAGCATTTT. Encoded protein: CASSLRSGNQPQHF.

The chain employs TRBV7-2 and TRBJ1-5; D might be TRBD1 (5 bases). This CDR3 is 16 amino acids long. Trimming removed 5 bases from V and 3 bases from J, with 17 bases in between. The germline V gene has CDR1 SGHTA and CDR2 FQGNSA. In DNA, the CDR3 is TGTGCCAGCAGCCCAGCTTTGGGGCACAACAATCAGCCCCAGCATTTT. It codes for CASSPALGHNNQPQHF.

This clone has just one count. The chain combines TRBV19 with TRBJ2-5; 8 bases are a match to TRBD2. CDR3 length: 14 amino acids. Germline V gene lookup returns CDR1 LNHDA and CDR2 SQIVND (reference sequence). V trimming: 3 bases; J trimming: 5 bases; junction bases outside the gene matches: 5. The CDR3 nucleotides are TGTGCCAGTAGTATTAGGTCGGGGGGGGAGACCCAGTACTTC. Amino acid sequence: CASSIRSGGETQYF.

The chain employs TRBV12-3 or TRBV12-4 and TRBJ2-1, with D tentatively TRBD1 (5 bases). V lost 8 bases, J lost 3 bases, and 8 bases lay in between. The CDR3 spans 12 residues. The CDR3, as DNA: TGTGCCAGCGGACACAGCTACAATGAGCAGTTCTTC. Protein product: CASGHSYNEQFF.

The chain couples TRBV3-1 (or the pseudogene TRBV3-2) to TRBJ1-3; D is unclear. The CDR3 covers 12 residues. The V end lost 4 bases, the J end lost 8 bases, and 9 bases lay between the germline ends. The V gene's germline CDR1 is LGHDT and CDR2 YNNKEL (reference sequence). The CDR3 bases are TGTGCCAGCAGCCCACAGTGGGACACCATATATTTT. It translates to CASSPQWDTIYF.

This chain uses TRBV4-3 with TRBJ1-5, with D possibly matching TRBD1 (6 bases). The length of the CDR3 is 15 residues. Germline values: CDR1 LGHNA, CDR2 YSLEER. Between the trimmed V and J ends, which lost 0 bases and 5 bases, there was a span of 11 bases. The DNA of the CDR3 is TGCGCCAGCAGCCAAGACCGGCAGGGGTATCAGCCCCAGCATTTT. Translation: CASSQDRQGYQPQHF.

The genes are TRBV5-4 and TRBJ1-1, with 11 bases lining up with TRBD1. CDR1 is SGHNT, CDR2 YYREEE, per germline (reference sequence). This CDR3 contains 17 residues. Losses at the gene ends were 4 bases for V and 0 bases for J; bases not matched to a gene: 8. CDR3 bases: TGTGCCAGCAGCGATGGACGGACAGGGGGCATGAACACTGAAGCTTTCTTT. It is translated as CASSDGRTGGMNTEAFF. The complete variable domain, with remaining parts taken from reference TRBV5-4 and TRBJ1-1, reads ETGVTQSPTHLIKTRGQQVTLRCSSQSGHNTVSWYQQALGQGPQFIFQYYREEENGRGNFPPRFSGLQFPNYSSELNVNALELDDSALYLCASSDGRTGGMNTEAFFGQGTRLTVV.